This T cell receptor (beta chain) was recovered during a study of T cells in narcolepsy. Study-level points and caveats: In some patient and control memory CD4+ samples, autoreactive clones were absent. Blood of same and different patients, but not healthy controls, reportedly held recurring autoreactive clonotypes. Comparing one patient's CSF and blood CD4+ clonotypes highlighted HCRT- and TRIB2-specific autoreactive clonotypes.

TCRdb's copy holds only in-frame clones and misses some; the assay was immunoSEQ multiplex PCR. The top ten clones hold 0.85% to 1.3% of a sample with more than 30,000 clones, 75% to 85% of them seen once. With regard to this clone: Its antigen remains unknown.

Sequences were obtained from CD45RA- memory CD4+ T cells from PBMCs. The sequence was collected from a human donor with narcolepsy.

The CDR3 nucleotides are TGTGCCAGCACCAGGGACAGCCTTAACACTGAAGCTTTCTTT. Translation gives CASTRDSLNTEAFF. The chain recombines TRBV6-6 with TRBJ1-1, with 7 bases matching TRBD1. The CDR3 sequence is 14 residues long. V lost 7 bases, J lost 2 bases, and 7 bases stayed unmatched. CDR1 and CDR2 (germline): MNHNY, SVGAGI (reference sequence).